This TCR beta chain was documented in a study of OX40 agonist ivuxolimab in advanced cancers. The wider study: An agonistic human IgG2 monoclonal antibody against OX40 (CD134) was given.

Whole-study findings and limits: Fewer expanded clones were found on average in CD4+ than in CD8+ T cells. Within 6 weeks, CD4+ and CD8+ blood T cells expanded clonally at 0.1 to 3.0 mg/kg. Which antigen the expanded peripheral T cells recognized is unknown.

Germline CDR1 reads MDHEN; CDR2 reads SYDVKM. This CDR3 has 15 amino acids. Trimming pared 7 bases from V and 4 bases from J, leaving 17 bases between. Some clones are missing from TCRdb's copy, which holds only in-frame ones; the method was immunoSEQ multiplex PCR. The sample yields about 92,000 clones, roughly 91% seen once. As concerns this clone: Its antigen remains unidentified.

The clonotype was recovered from an adult with an advanced solid tumor such as melanoma, head and neck, liver or kidney cancer. The specimen comprised CD4+ or CD8+ T cells sorted from blood, sampled in a trial of the OX40 agonist ivuxolimab. This chain connects TRBV28 to TRBJ1-5, with D possibly matching TRBD1 (5 bases). The CDR3 DNA reads as TGTGCCAGCACCCGACCGCAGGGTACGAATCAGCCCCAGCATTTT. It encodes CASTRPQGTNQPQHF.